This record concerns one TCR beta chain sequence. Its antigen remains unidentified. TCR alpha and TCR beta cDNA libraries carrying sample barcodes and UMIs were produced by 5'RACE using constant-segment primers. Using its own MiXCR run on the 5' RACE reads, TCRdb lists one record per CDR3 protein. The table records approximately 560,000 distinct CDR3 sequences, approximately 15% of them present only once. This entry belongs to a study of T-cell memory formation after mild COVID-19. Study-wide findings and caveats: Some clones that responded were present in memory (sampled pre-infection), which suggests cross-reactive memory joined. While clones contracting from day 15 to 85 were balanced between CD4 and CD8, later expanders leaned CD4+.

The CDR3 extends over 14 amino acids. Trimming removed 3 bases from V and 2 bases from J, with 11 bases in between. Germline values: CDR1 SGDLS, CDR2 YYNGEE. Sequenced material: PBMCs or a T cell subset sorted from them (not recorded which). This sequence originates from an adult woman who had mild COVID-19 (a few samples of this study predate the infection). Cell type and time point are not known. The chain has TRBV9 and TRBJ2-5, with a tentative D call TRBD1 (5 bases). The CDR3 DNA sequence: TGTGCCAGCAGCGAGTGGGCAGGGCAAGAGACCCAGTACTTC. Translating it yields CASSEWAGQETQYF. The full variable domain, with the rest looked up from reference TRBV9 and TRBJ2-5, is DSGVTQTPKHLITATGQRVTLRCSPRSGDLSVYWYQQSLDQGLQFLIQYYNGEERAKGNILERFSAQQFPDLHSELNLSSLELGDSALYFCASSEWAGQETQYFGPGTRLLVL.